These 21 T cell receptor beta chains originate from one sample sequenced in a study of beta chain features in type 1 diabetes. What was sequenced were expressed TCRB transcripts, since all of the isolated RNA had been reverse transcribed. Repertoires were generated with immunoSEQ multiplex PCR, while TCRdb's copy carries only in-frame clones and drops some. The table has about 290,000 clones, 7% to 9% seen once. The specimen was central memory CD4+ T cells from blood. All receptors derive from a woman aged 18-30 years in good health.

Details on this clone: This sequence may be a read error, since a much larger clone differs from it by one base. The chain's CDR3 is CASSQSGEATDTQYF. DNA for the CDR3: TGTGCCAGCAGCCAATCAGGAGAGGCTACAGATACGCAGTATTTT. The chain is built from TRBV5-4 and TRBJ2-3; D call uncertain. The CDR3 extends over 15 amino acids. Trimming shortened V by 4 bases and J by 3 bases, and 15 bases separated the two germline ends. In germline, CDR1 is SGHNT, CDR2 YYREEE (reference sequence).

The chain has TRBV7-9 and TRBJ2-6; D remains unclear. The CDR3 length is 17 residues. Germline-derived CDR1 and CDR2 are SEHNR and FQNEAQ (reference sequence). The V end was cut by 6 bases, the J end by 0 bases, with 15 bases between. The CDR3 region has the DNA TGTGCCAGCAGTCCGAATGGTCTCTACTCTGGGGCCAACGTCCTGACTTTC. The encoded protein is CASSPNGLYSGANVLTF.

The chain has TRBV27 and TRBJ2-1; weak D call: TRBD2 (5 bases). V gave up 7 bases and J gave up 0 bases, with 16 bases separating them. CDR1 and CDR2 (germline): MNHEY, SMNVEV (reference sequence). The CDR3 is 16 amino acids. In DNA form, the CDR3 reads TGTGCCAGCAAGGACGGGATGAAAAGCTCCTACAATGAGCAGTTCTTC. This translates into CASKDGMKSSYNEQFF.

This clone was observed a handful of times. This chain joins TRBV6-5 and TRBJ1-1, with a possible D match to TRBD1 (5 bases). The CDR3 spans 12 residues. The V gene lost 4 bases and the J gene lost 8 bases, with 11 bases spanning the gap. Germline CDR1 MNHEY, CDR2 SVGAGI. The chain's CDR3 is CASSFDRGEAFF. CDR3 bases: TGTGCCAGCAGTTTCGACAGAGGAGAAGCTTTCTTT.

As DNA, the CDR3 is TGTGCCAGCAGCTTATCCCTTCCAGGGGCCAACGTCCTGACTTTC. Translated: CASSLSLPGANVLTF. This chain joins TRBV11-1 and TRBJ2-6; D gene ambiguous. Trimming cost V 2 bases and J 4 bases, with 9 bases left between them. Germline assignment: CDR1 SGHAT and CDR2 FQDESV (reference sequence). The CDR3 sequence is 15 residues long.

This clone was counted between two and nine times. The chain uses TRBV7-9 and TRBJ1-1, with D possibly matching TRBD1 (5 bases). Trimming pared 3 bases from V and 6 bases from J, leaving 17 bases between. Germline loops: CDR1 SEHNR, CDR2 FQNEAQ (reference sequence). This CDR3 has 15 amino acids. The CDR3 is CASSFFQQGRSEAFF. In DNA form, the CDR3 reads TGTGCCAGCAGCTTTTTCCAGCAGGGTCGTTCTGAAGCTTTCTTT.

The chain joins TRBV21-1 to TRBJ2-7; the table names TRBD1, a call not compared with the DNA. TRBV21-1 is designated a pseudogene. This CDR3 has 16 residues. The CDR3 nucleotides read TGTGCCAGCAGCAAATCTGTGGGACACGGAGAAGACGAGCAGTACGTC. Its translation is CASSKSVGHGEDEQYV.

The chain combines TRBV4-2 with TRBJ1-2; a possible D gene is TRBD1 (5 bases). In germline, CDR1 is LGHNA, CDR2 YNFKEQ. The CDR3 has 15 amino acids. Trimming removed 4 bases at V and 0 bases at J, with 12 bases between. CDR3 loop: CASSPGTEPNYGYTF. The CDR3 nucleotides are TGTGCCAGCAGCCCTGGGACGGAGCCTAACTATGGCTACACCTTC.

The CDR3 here is CASSLRLADTRELFF. For the CDR3, the DNA is TGTGCCAGCAGCTTGAGACTAGCGGATACGAGGGAGCTGTTTTTT. The J gene is TRBJ2-2, the V gene TRBV11-1; 9 positions agree with TRBD2. CDR3 length: 15 amino acids. The J segment lost 9 bases and the V segment lost 3 bases, leaving 8 bases of the junction unmatched. Looked up from germline, CDR1 is SGHAT and CDR2 is FQDESV (reference sequence).

This clone has just a few counts. The chain recombines TRBV7-8 with TRBJ2-1; no firm D call. Trimming took off 0 bases at V and 6 bases at J, with 6 bases between the two ends. The germline gives CDR1 SGHVS, CDR2 FQNEAQ. The CDR3 runs to 13 residues. The CDR3 DNA is TGTGCCAGCAGCTTAGCTAGTCGCAATGAGCAGTTCTTC. It encodes CASSLASRNEQFF.

V and J are TRBV19 and TRBJ2-7; D perhaps matches TRBD2 (5 bases). The length of the CDR3 is 11 residues. V was pared by 8 bases and J by 2 bases, with 7 bases between. The V gene's germline CDR1 is LNHDA and CDR2 SQIVND (reference sequence). The DNA for the CDR3 is TGTGCCAGTTCGCGGGCCTACGAGCAGTACGTC. Its protein product is CASSRAYEQYV.

This chain uses TRBV7-2 with TRBJ1-6; the D gene is possibly TRBD1 (5 bases). From germline, CDR1 is SGHTA and CDR2 FQGNSA. With 5 bases removed from V and 7 bases from J, the gap between germline ends came to 18 bases. This CDR3 region has 16 residues. The CDR3: CASSPKGSGWNSPLHF. The CDR3 bases are TGTGCCAGCAGCCCAAAGGGGTCAGGGTGGAATTCACCCCTCCACTTT. Drawing the rest from reference TRBV7-2 and TRBJ1-6, the complete variable domain is GAGVSQSPSNKVTEKGKDVELRCDPISGHTALYWYRQSLGQGLEFLIYFQGNSAPDKSGLPSDRFSAERTGGSVSTLTIQRTQQEDSAVYLCASSPKGSGWNSPLHFGNGTRLTVT.

This chain connects TRBV7-2 to TRBJ2-2; D is ambiguous. Germline CDR1 reads SGHTA; CDR2 reads FQGNSA. V lost 1 base to trimming and J lost 2 bases, with 8 bases between them. This CDR3 has 15 amino acids. As DNA, the CDR3 is TGTGCCAGCAGCTTAGATTACGTAAACACCGGGGAGCTGTTTTTT. Its protein is CASSLDYVNTGELFF.

This clone was picked up many times. CDR3 loop: CASSRTTSDYGYTF. The CDR3 DNA follows: TGTGCCAGCAGCCGGACAACCTCAGACTATGGCTACACCTTC. This chain uses TRBV6-5 with TRBJ1-2; D may be TRBD1 (5 bases). Germline CDR1 and CDR2: MNHEY and SVGAGI. Trimming pared 6 bases from V and 3 bases from J, leaving 14 bases between. The CDR3 runs to 14 residues.

This clone was seen more than once but under ten times. The chain has TRBV27 and TRBJ2-1; D not resolved. The CDR3 extends over 15 amino acids. The V end was cut by 6 bases, the J end by 3 bases, with 15 bases between. Germline loops: CDR1 MNHEY, CDR2 SMNVEV (reference sequence). The CDR3 here is CASSPGGNNYNEQFF. CDR3 sequence (DNA): TGTGCCAGCAGCCCCGGCGGTAATAACTACAATGAGCAGTTCTTC.

This chain joins TRBV30 and TRBJ2-2; 10 bases map to TRBD2. The germline CDR1 and CDR2 sequences are GTSNPN and SVGIG (reference sequence). Germline trimming cut 3 bases from V and 6 bases from J; bases unmatched to any gene: 10. The CDR3 spans 16 residues. For the CDR3, the DNA is TGTGCCTGGAGAGGACTAGCGGCCGCACGAGCCGGGGAGCTGTTTTTT. This sequence encodes CAWRGLAAARAGELFF.

Of note for this clone: Germline and junction disagree at one end, which may indicate a read error. The chain couples TRBV7-7 to TRBJ2-5, with TRBD1 matching over 8 bases. This CDR3 spans 14 amino acids. Germline assignment: CDR1 SSHAT and CDR2 FNYEAQ (reference sequence). CDR3 sequence (DNA): TGTGCTAGCAGCTTAGGACAGGGTTTGGAGACCCAGTACTTC. Encoded protein: CASSLGQGLETQYF. The full variable domain, rest sourced from reference TRBV7-7 and TRBJ2-5, is GAGVSQSPRYKVTKRGQDVTLRCDPISSHATLYWYQQALGQGPEFLTYFNYEAQPDKSGLPSDRFSAERPEGSISTLTIQRTEQRDSAMYRCASSLGQGLETQYFGPGTRLLVL.

A few counts support this clone. The chain joins TRBV5-1 to TRBJ2-7; D might be TRBD2 (6 bases). Germline V lookup: CDR1 SGHRS, CDR2 YFSETQ. CDR3 size: 15 residues. Trimming stripped 4 bases from V and 4 bases from J, with 18 bases between. CDR3 nucleotide sequence: TGCGCCAGCAGCCGGACGGAGCTAGCGCCTTACGAGCAGTACTTC. It yields the protein CASSRTELAPYEQYF.

This clone appeared a few times. Here the CDR3 reads CASGPTSGGKETQYF. The CDR3 DNA reads TGCGCCAGCGGACCGACTAGCGGGGGTAAAGAGACCCAGTACTTC. This chain connects TRBV4-1 to TRBJ2-5; 12 nucleotides line up with TRBD2. V lost 8 bases and J lost 3; bases outside the gene matches: 7. CDR1 and CDR2 (germline): MGHRA, YSYEKL. The CDR3 extends over 15 amino acids.

This clone was observed a handful of times. The chain uses TRBV30 and TRBJ1-2; D perhaps matches TRBD1 (5 bases). This CDR3 spans 13 amino acids. The germline gives CDR1 GTSNPN, CDR2 SVGIG (reference sequence). Trimming removed 5 bases from V and 3 bases from J, with 13 bases in between. This CDR3 is CAWALAGHYGYTF. As DNA, the CDR3 is TGTGCCTGGGCCCTCGCAGGGCACTATGGCTACACCTTC.

This clone has just a few counts. The V gene is TRBV25-1, the J gene TRBJ1-6, with 8 bases identical to TRBD1. The CDR3 spans 15 residues. Germline V CDR1 and CDR2: MGHDK, SYGVNS. V lost 5 bases and J lost 9; bases outside the gene matches: 9. For the CDR3, the DNA is TGTGCCAGCAGTATCCAGGGGGCTTTTGGTTCACCCCTCCACTTT. Amino acid sequence: CASSIQGAFGSPLHF.